Following are 8 T cell receptor beta chains from one sample sequenced in a study of T cells in localized non-small cell lung cancer. Method: immunoSEQ multiplex PCR; TCRdb's copy keeps in-frame clones and lacks some. The data show roughly 1,400 clones, with 30% to 40% seen just once and approximately 20% held by the top ten. Sequenced here: lung tumor tissue, sampled before any cancer treatment. The receptor source for this set is a woman aged 35-75 years with stage I squamous cell lung carcinoma.

CDR3 sequence (DNA): TGTGCCAGTAGTTTCCACACCGGAGGGGTAGCTGGAAACACCATATATTTT. Translating gives CASSFHTGGVAGNTIYF. V is TRBV19 and J is TRBJ1-3, with D possibly TRBD1 on 5 matching bases. This CDR3 has 17 residues. Trimming shortened V by 5 bases and J by 2 bases, and 19 bases separated the two germline ends. Germline loops: CDR1 LNHDA, CDR2 SQIVND (reference sequence).

CDR3 DNA sequence: TGTGCCAGCAGTCAGACAGATTACTACGAGCAGTACTTC. It codes for CASSQTDYYEQYF. The chain couples TRBV6-8 to TRBJ2-7; D perhaps matches TRBD1 (5 bases). V lost 5 bases to trimming and J lost 3 bases, with 11 bases between them. Germline V gene data show CDR1 as MNHGY and CDR2 as SAAAGT. This CDR3 region has 13 residues.

The chain is built from TRBV29-1 and TRBJ1-1; 7 bases map to TRBD1. V trimming: 5 bases; J trimming: 0 bases; junction bases outside the gene matches: 15. Germline V gives CDR1 SQVTM, CDR2 ANQGSEA. The CDR3 spans 17 residues. The CDR3 is CSVRGRTGAGVNTEAFF. The CDR3 bases are TGCAGCGTTAGGGGCCGTACAGGGGCGGGGGTGAACACTGAAGCTTTCTTT.

This clone was observed a single time. V is TRBV28 and J is TRBJ1-2, with D hard to call. CDR3 length: 13 residues. Trimming shortened V by 7 bases and J by 4 bases, and 13 bases separated the two germline ends. Per the germline V gene, CDR1 is MDHEN and CDR2 is SYDVKM. CDR3 DNA: TGTGCCAGCACCCAGCTGGAGTTCTATGGCTACACCTTC. It yields the protein CASTQLEFYGYTF.

This sequence joins TRBV15 and TRBJ2-1, with 11 bases that match TRBD2. Germline values: CDR1 LNHNV, CDR2 YYDKDF (reference sequence). This CDR3 contains 16 residues. V lost 1 base, J lost 5 bases, and 4 bases stayed unmatched. CDR3 nucleotides: TGTGCCACCAGCAGAGGGGGACTAGCGGCGGACAATGAGCAGTTCTTC. This gives the protein CATSRGGLAADNEQFF. Based on the CDR3 plus reference TRBV15 and TRBJ2-1, the full variable domain is DAMVIQNPRYQVTQFGKPVTLSCSQTLNHNVMYWYQQKSSQAPKLLFHYYDKDFNNEADTPDNFQSRRPNTSFCFLDIRSPGLGDTAMYLCATSRGGLAADNEQFFGPGTRLTVL.

J is TRBJ1-2 and V is TRBV30, with D possibly being TRBD1 (6 bases). The CDR3 length is 15 residues. V was clipped by 0 bases and J by 3 bases, with 14 bases between them. In germline, CDR1 is GTSNPN, CDR2 SVGIG (reference sequence). The CDR3 protein is CAWSVETGDYYGYTF. CDR3 DNA: TGTGCCTGGAGTGTCGAGACAGGAGATTACTATGGCTACACCTTC.

This clone is hyperexpanded in the sample. This chain joins TRBV19 and TRBJ2-3; D perhaps matches TRBD2 (7 bases). Germline V CDR1 and CDR2: LNHDA, SQIVND (reference sequence). The CDR3 sequence is 13 residues long. With 6 bases removed from V and 1 base from J, the gap between germline ends came to 8 bases. The CDR3 is CASSGGRTDTQYF. In DNA, the CDR3 is TGTGCCAGTAGCGGGGGGCGCACAGATACGCAGTATTTT.

The chain recombines TRBV19 with TRBJ1-1, with TRBD1 matching 9 bases. The CDR3 length is 16 residues. CDR1 is LNHDA, CDR2 SQIVND, per germline (reference sequence). V dropped 4 bases and J dropped 1; count of bases not matched to a gene: 7. CDR3 sequence reads: CASSTPQGATNTEAFF. DNA of the CDR3: TGTGCCAGTAGTACCCCACAGGGGGCGACGAACACTGAAGCTTTCTTT.